Included here is one TCR beta chain sequence, with context. The data originate from a study of OX40 agonist ivuxolimab in advanced cancers. About the research overall: An agonistic human IgG2 monoclonal antibody against OX40 (CD134) was given.

Libraries were prepared by immunoSEQ multiplex PCR; TCRdb keeps only in-frame clonotypes and omits some of them. The sample shows 90,000 to 120,000 clones, around 93% of them seen only once. This CDR3 region has 14 residues. V lost 6 bases to trimming and J lost 4 bases, with 15 bases between them. Germline CDR1 is MDHEN and CDR2 is SYDVKM. This TCR was recovered from an adult with an advanced solid tumor such as melanoma, head and neck, liver or kidney cancer. The material sequenced was CD4+ or CD8+ T cells sorted from blood, taken in a trial of the OX40 agonist ivuxolimab. The V call is TRBV28, the J call TRBJ1-2; D may be TRBD1 (5 bases). CDR3: CASRMPREGYGYTF. The CDR3 DNA follows: TGTGCCAGCAGAATGCCCAGGGAGGGCTATGGCTACACCTTC.